The rows below give T cell receptor beta chains drawn from one sample of a study of cytomegalovirus exposure and HLA in healthy donors. Profiling relied on immunoSEQ multiplex PCR, and the TCRdb table lists in-frame clones only, not all of them. Of under 130,000 clones listed, 70% to 80% are singletons. Sequencing was carried out using PBMCs. All receptors derive from a man younger than 40 in good health and CMV-seronegative. The CDR3 runs from the conserved cysteine through the conserved F or W. The D gene is left open where the match is weak. For some rows the clone size is stated as once, few or many, or as a class when expanded; others skip it.

J: TRBJ2-6; size: few; length: 18; D: TRBD1; V: TRBV5-8; CDR3: CASSLRDSDPSGANVLTF; DNA: TGTGCCAGCAGCTTAAGGGACAGCGACCCCTCTGGGGCCAACGTCCTGACTTTC
J: TRBJ1-2; size: NA; length: 11; D: NA; V: TRBV2; CDR3: CASSWTPGYTF; DNA: TGTGCCAGCAGCTGGACTCCTGGCTACACCTTC
J: TRBJ2-6; size: NA; length: 17; D: NA; V: TRBV21-1; CDR3: CASSKGTGGAGANVLTF; DNA: TGTGCCAGCAGCAAAGGGACAGGGGGCGCTGGGGCCAACGTCCTGACTTTC
J: TRBJ1-2; size: NA; length: 13; D: NA; V: TRBV7-2; CDR3: CASSLGQIYGYTF; DNA: TGTGCCAGCAGCCTAGGACAGATCTATGGCTACACCTTC
J: TRBJ1-2; size: NA; length: 15; D: NA; V: TRBV9; CDR3: CASSVGNHRAYGYTF; DNA: TGTGCCAGCAGCGTAGGGAACCACAGGGCCTATGGCTACACCTTC
J: TRBJ2-3; size: NA; length: 16; D: TRBD2; V: TRBV27; CDR3: CASVGLAGGGTDTQYF; DNA: TGTGCCAGCGTCGGATTAGCGGGAGGAGGGACAGATACGCAGTATTTT
J: TRBJ2-3; size: NA; length: 15; D: NA; V: TRBV7-2; CDR3: CASSLVLGGTDTQYF; DNA: TGTGCCAGCAGCTTAGTCCTAGGGGGCACAGATACGCAGTATTTT
J: TRBJ2-7; size: NA; length: 16; D: NA; V: TRBV10-3; CDR3: CAISDGGARPSYEQYF; DNA: TGTGCCATCAGTGACGGAGGCGCACGGCCCTCCTACGAGCAGTACTTC
J: TRBJ2-7; size: NA; length: 14; D: NA; V: TRBV9; CDR3: CASSVGQTTYEQYF; DNA: TGTGCCAGCAGCGTAGGGCAGACTACCTACGAGCAGTACTTC
J: TRBJ2-1; size: NA; length: 15; D: TRBD1; V: TRBV19; CDR3: CASSIERTGGYEQFF; DNA: TGTGCCAGTAGTATAGAACGGACAGGGGGCTATGAGCAGTTCTTC
J: TRBJ2-3; size: medium-sized; length: 15; D: TRBD2; V: TRBV5-5; CDR3: CASSLQREVADTQYF; DNA: TGTGCCAGCAGCTTGCAGCGGGAAGTCGCAGATACGCAGTATTTT
J: TRBJ2-5; size: few; length: 17; D: TRBD2; V: TRBV11-2; CDR3: CASRPRRGGGGAETQYF; DNA: TGTGCCAGCAGGCCACGAAGGGGTGGCGGGGGGGCAGAGACCCAGTACTTC
J: TRBJ1-1; size: NA; length: 16; D: NA; V: TRBV27; CDR3: CASSLTSGAGGTEAFF; DNA: TGTGCCAGCAGTTTAACATCAGGGGCCGGGGGGACTGAAGCTTTCTTT
J: TRBJ2-7; size: NA; length: 13; D: NA; V: TRBV27; CDR3: CASSYTPGDEQYF; DNA: TGTGCCAGCAGTTATACCCCCGGGGACGAGCAGTACTTC
J: TRBJ2-7; size: NA; length: 12; D: NA; V: TRBV5-1; CDR3: CASSSRENEQYF; DNA: TGCGCCAGCAGCTCCCGCGAGAACGAGCAGTACTTC
J: TRBJ2-7; size: NA; length: 20; D: TRBD1; V: TRBV28; CDR3: CASSLYTLNRDRGLRVEQYF; DNA: TGTGCCAGCAGTCTCTACACTCTAAACCGGGACAGGGGATTACGTGTCGAGCAGTACTTC
J: TRBJ2-7; size: NA; length: 15; D: TRBD1; V: TRBV6-1; CDR3: CASSEVRGLSKEQYF; DNA: TGTGCCAGCAGTGAGGTTAGGGGGCTAAGTAAGGAGCAGTACTTC
J: TRBJ2-1; size: NA; length: 15; D: NA; V: TRBV5-5; CDR3: CASSESGTNNNEQFF; DNA: TGTGCCAGCAGCGAATCCGGGACAAACAACAATGAGCAGTTCTTC
J: TRBJ1-6; size: NA; length: 18; D: TRBD1; V: TRBV2; CDR3: CASRRTGGNRSYNSPLHF; DNA: TGTGCCAGCAGGAGGACAGGAGGAAACCGCTCCTATAATTCACCCCTCCACTTT
J: TRBJ1-2; size: once; length: 12; D: NA; V: TRBV5-4; CDR3: CASSNPGGYYTF; DNA: TGTGCCAGCAGCAACCCCGGGGGATACTACACCTTC
J: TRBJ1-5; size: NA; length: 18; D: NA; V: TRBV4-1; CDR3: CASSQVPSGTLSNQPQHF; DNA: TGCGCCAGCAGCCAAGTACCAAGCGGGACGTTAAGCAATCAGCCCCAGCATTTT
J: TRBJ2-1; size: NA; length: 13; D: TRBD1; V: TRBV6-5; CDR3: CASEGQINNEQFF; DNA: TGTGCCAGTGAGGGACAGATAAACAATGAGCAGTTCTTC
J: TRBJ2-1; size: once; length: 15; D: NA; V: TRBV7-2; CDR3: CASSSLAIPYNEQFF; DNA: TGTGCCAGCAGCTCGCTAGCGATCCCCTACAATGAGCAGTTCTTC
J: TRBJ1-1; size: few; length: 16; D: TRBD1; V: TRBV19; CDR3: CASSPRDRGRDTEAFF; DNA: TGTGCCAGTAGTCCCCGGGACAGGGGGCGAGACACTGAAGCTTTCTTT
J: TRBJ2-3; size: NA; length: 15; D: NA; V: TRBV6-5; CDR3: CASSPQSRGADTQYF; DNA: TGTGCCAGCAGCCCCCAGAGCAGGGGGGCAGATACGCAGTATTTT
J: TRBJ1-2; size: NA; length: 14; D: NA; V: TRBV25-1; CDR3: CASSNRANSGGYTF; DNA: TGTGCCAGCAGTAACCGAGCAAACAGCGGCGGCTACACCTTC
J: TRBJ2-5; size: few; length: 16; D: NA; V: TRBV5-5; CDR3: CASSLNWGGEGETQYF; DNA: TGTGCCAGCAGCTTGAATTGGGGGGGCGAGGGGGAGACCCAGTACTTC
J: TRBJ2-7; size: NA; length: 15; D: TRBD2; V: TRBV25-1; CDR3: CASSLQGAGIYEQYF; DNA: TGTGCCAGCAGTCTTCAAGGAGCGGGAATTTACGAGCAGTACTTC